A single sample is the source of the 11 T cell receptor beta chains below, sequenced in a study of OX40 agonist ivuxolimab in advanced cancers. The method was immunoSEQ multiplex PCR; TCRdb's version includes in-frame clones alone and lacks a portion of them. Here the sample spans 12,000 to 15,000 clones, roughly nine tenths being singletons. The material was CD4+ or CD8+ T cells sorted from blood, obtained in a trial of the OX40 agonist ivuxolimab. These receptors came from an adult with an advanced solid tumor such as melanoma, head and neck, liver or kidney cancer.

The chain links TRBV2 to TRBJ1-5; D not certain. V was clipped by 4 bases and J by 2 bases, with 15 bases between them. CDR3 size: 16 residues. Looked up from germline, CDR1 is SNHLY and CDR2 is FYNNEI. CDR3 in amino acids: CASSGIAGSGNQPQHF. For the CDR3, the DNA is TGTGCCAGCAGTGGGATCGCAGGCAGCGGCAATCAGCCCCAGCATTTT.

This sequence joins TRBV25-1 and TRBJ2-5, with 9 nucleotides matching TRBD1. Losses at the gene ends were 4 bases for V and 5 bases for J; bases not matched to a gene: 8. The germline CDR1 and CDR2 sequences are MGHDK and SYGVNS. The CDR3 loop spans 15 amino acids. CDR3 nucleotides: TGTGCCAGCAGTGTTCCGGGACAGGGTTGGGAGACCCAGTACTTC. Its translation: CASSVPGQGWETQYF.

This clone has just one count. This chain links TRBV5-1 with TRBJ1-1, with 7 bases matching TRBD1. The CDR3 spans 15 residues. Germline CDR1 reads SGHRS; CDR2 reads YFSETQ. Trimming took 7 bases from V and 1 from J; bases not matched to a gene: 10. CDR3 sequence: CASGSRGTANTEAFF. CDR3 coding DNA: TGCGCCAGCGGCTCTCGAGGGACAGCGAACACTGAAGCTTTCTTT.

The chain carries TRBV4-1 and TRBJ1-5; tentative D call: TRBD1 (6 bases). The CDR3 extends over 16 amino acids. Trimming took 0 bases from V and 5 from J, leaving 14 bases between them. Germline CDR1 and CDR2: MGHRA and YSYEKL. CDR3 in amino acids: CASSQEAQGVHQPQHF. The CDR3 nucleotides read TGCGCCAGCAGCCAAGAGGCACAGGGCGTGCATCAGCCCCAGCATTTT.

To note about this clone: One junction end disagrees with the germline gene, perhaps due to a read error. This sequence joins TRBV9 and TRBJ2-7, with D possibly matching TRBD1 (5 bases). The CDR3 has 11 amino acids. Germline values: CDR1 SGDLS, CDR2 YYNGEE. The CDR3 loop is CASSVVENRNF. CDR3 nucleotides: TGTGCCAGCAGCGTAGTTGAAAACAGGAACTTC.

The V and J genes are TRBV5-4 and TRBJ1-1; maybe TRBD1 (5 bases). The germline V gene has CDR1 SGHNT and CDR2 YYREEE (reference sequence). The CDR3 sequence is 12 residues long. V lost 4 bases and J lost 8, with 12 bases in between. The DNA of the CDR3 is TGTGCCAGCAGCGCGGACACTTTGGAAGCTTTCTTT. Its translation: CASSADTLEAFF. Based on the CDR3 plus reference TRBV5-4 and TRBJ1-1, the full variable domain is ETGVTQSPTHLIKTRGQQVTLRCSSQSGHNTVSWYQQALGQGPQFIFQYYREEENGRGNFPPRFSGLQFPNYSSELNVNALELDDSALYLCASSADTLEAFFGQGTRLTVV.

The chain joins TRBV6-6 to TRBJ2-1; 8 bases are shared with TRBD2. V shed 5 bases, J shed 8 bases, and the junction held 8 bases outside the gene matches. This CDR3 is built from 14 residues. Germline V CDR1 and CDR2: MNHNY, SVGAGI (reference sequence). The CDR3 loop is CASSPTRTSHEQFF. The CDR3 bases are TGTGCCAGCAGTCCCACGAGGACTAGCCATGAGCAGTTCTTC.

The rearrangement joins TRBV14 to TRBJ2-1; 9 bases match TRBD2. The germline V gene has CDR1 SGHDN and CDR2 FVKESK. V gave up 1 base and J gave up 2 bases; unmatched junction bases: 12. The CDR3 length is 19 residues. CDR3 coding DNA: TGTGCCAGCAGCCAAGTGGATCGCGGGAGGGCCAGGACCTACAATGAGCAGTTCTTC. It specifies CASSQVDRGRARTYNEQFF.

The genes are TRBV2 and TRBJ2-1; D perhaps matches TRBD2 (6 bases). V was cut by 4 bases and J by 2 bases, with 18 bases left in between. Germline assignment: CDR1 SNHLY and CDR2 FYNNEI. The CDR3 totals 17 residues. CDR3 sequence (DNA): TGTGCCAGCAGTGTGCCCCAACGGGAGAGGACCTACAATGAGCAGTTCTTC. Translating it yields CASSVPQRERTYNEQFF.

The V gene is TRBV5-1, the J gene TRBJ2-1; D is uncertain. This CDR3 region has 12 residues. Trimming removed 0 bases from V and 4 bases from J, with 2 bases in between. Germline V CDR1 and CDR2: SGHRS, YFSETQ. In DNA, the CDR3 is TGCGCCAGCAGCTTGGAGTACAATGAGCAGTTCTTC. The encoded protein is CASSLEYNEQFF.

This rearrangement joins TRBV28 to TRBJ2-7, with 9 bases fitting TRBD2. Germline CDR1 is MDHEN and CDR2 is SYDVKM. This CDR3 contains 12 residues. J lost 9 bases, V lost 2 bases, and 2 bases had no gene match. CDR3 coding DNA: TGTGCCAGCAGTTTAGCTAGCGGGGCGCAGTACTTC. Encoded protein: CASSLASGAQYF.